Here is one T cell receptor (beta chain) with its context. This table comes from immunoSEQ multiplex PCR, and its TCRdb copy is limited to in-frame clones, with some not included. The data hold 160,000 or so clones, with roughly nine tenths observed a single time. The data stem from a study of blood T cell repertoires in COVID-19. There are 15 residues in the CDR3. The V gene lost 4 bases and the J gene lost 6 bases, with 16 bases spanning the gap. Germline values: CDR1 MDHEN, CDR2 SYDVKM. The sample taken for sequencing was peripheral blood. This chain connects TRBV28 to TRBJ1-5, with D maybe TRBD1 (6 bases). This receptor was obtained from a woman in her thirties or forties with acute or convalescent COVID-19. The CDR3 reads CASSSASGAAQPQHF. The CDR3 bases are TGTGCCAGCAGTTCGGCTTCAGGGGCGGCTCAGCCCCAGCATTTT.